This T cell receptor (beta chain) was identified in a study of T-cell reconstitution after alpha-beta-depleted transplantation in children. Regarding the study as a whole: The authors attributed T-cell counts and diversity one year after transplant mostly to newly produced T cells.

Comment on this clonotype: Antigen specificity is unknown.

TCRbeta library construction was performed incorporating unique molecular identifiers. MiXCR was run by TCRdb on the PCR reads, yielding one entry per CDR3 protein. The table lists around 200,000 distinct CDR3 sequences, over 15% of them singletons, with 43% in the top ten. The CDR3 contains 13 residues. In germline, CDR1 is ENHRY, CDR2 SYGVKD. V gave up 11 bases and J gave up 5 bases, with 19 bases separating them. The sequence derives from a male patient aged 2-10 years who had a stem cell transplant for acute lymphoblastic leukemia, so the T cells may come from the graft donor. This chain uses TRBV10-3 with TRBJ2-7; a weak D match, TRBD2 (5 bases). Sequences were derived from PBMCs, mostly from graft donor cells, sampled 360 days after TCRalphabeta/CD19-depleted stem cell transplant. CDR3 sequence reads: CAVALRGSDEQYF. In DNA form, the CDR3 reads TGTGCCGTCGCCCTTCGGGGAAGCGACGAGCAGTACTTC.